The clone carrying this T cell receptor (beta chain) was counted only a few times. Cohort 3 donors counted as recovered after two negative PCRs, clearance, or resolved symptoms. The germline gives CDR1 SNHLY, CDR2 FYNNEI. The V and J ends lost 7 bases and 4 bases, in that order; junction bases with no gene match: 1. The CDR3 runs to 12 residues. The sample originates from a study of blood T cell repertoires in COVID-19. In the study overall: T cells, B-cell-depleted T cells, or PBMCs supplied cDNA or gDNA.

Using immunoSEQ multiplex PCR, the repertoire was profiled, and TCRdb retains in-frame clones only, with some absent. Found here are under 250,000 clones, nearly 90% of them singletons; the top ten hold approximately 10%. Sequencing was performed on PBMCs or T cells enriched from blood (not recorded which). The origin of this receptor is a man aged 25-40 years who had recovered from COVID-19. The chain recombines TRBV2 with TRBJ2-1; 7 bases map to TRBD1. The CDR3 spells CASTGGYNEQFF. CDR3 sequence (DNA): TGTGCCAGCACAGGGGGTTACAATGAGCAGTTCTTC.